The clone carrying this T cell receptor beta chain was observed a few times. Samples each had at least 5 micrograms of total RNA extracted. Then a second PCR, running roughly 7 to 11 cycles, was carried out with a sample-barcoded 5' primer and a J-beta primer mix. TCRdb used MiXCR to reprocess the 5' RACE reads, holding one entry per CDR3 protein. The table lists approximately 940,000 distinct CDR3 sequences, approximately 49% of them singletons. The ends were cut back, 3 bases at V and 5 bases at J, with 9 bases in the middle. This CDR3 has 13 amino acids. Germline-derived CDR1 and CDR2 are SGDLS and YYNGEE. The data were taken from a study of blood T cells in healthy people across ages.

Sample: blood. V usage is TRBV9 and J usage is TRBJ2-1; D remains ambiguous. This TCR was sampled from a man aged 25 to 45 in good health. The CDR3 DNA sequence: TGTGCCAGCAGCGAGGCTGCAGACAATGAGCAGTTCTTC. Translating it yields CASSEAADNEQFF.